The 22 T cell receptor beta chains given below trace back to one sample, sequenced in a study of T-cell reconstitution after alpha-beta-depleted transplantation in children. For TCRbeta, the library was prepared with unique molecular identifiers. TCRdb passed the PCR reads through MiXCR, listing each CDR3 protein once. The profile shows some 830,000 distinct CDR3 sequences, around 15% of them singletons. The sequenced sample was PBMCs, mostly from graft donor cells, obtained 360 days after TCRalphabeta/CD19-depleted stem cell transplant. The receptors were gathered from a male patient aged 10 to 17 who had a stem cell transplant for acute lymphoblastic leukemia, so the T cells may come from the graft donor.

This clonotype showed up many times. This chain connects TRBV2 to TRBJ2-7, with D possibly being TRBD1 or TRBD2 (5 bases each). The V and J ends lost 7 bases and 4 bases respectively, with 8 bases between them. This CDR3 region has 11 residues. Germline CDR1 and CDR2: SNHLY and FYNNEI. CDR3 protein: CASNGGYEQYF. Written as DNA, the CDR3 is TGTGCCAGCAATGGGGGATACGAGCAGTACTTC.

This clonotype appeared a few times. The chain couples TRBV29-1 to TRBJ1-4; D call uncertain. This CDR3 spans 11 amino acids. Germline CDR1 is SQVTM and CDR2 is ANQGSEA. With 6 bases removed from V and 8 bases from J, the gap between germline ends came to 10 bases. CDR3 sequence reads: CSVRPGEKLFF. The DNA for the CDR3 is TGCAGCGTCCGCCCGGGAGAAAAACTGTTTTTT. The whole variable domain, remainder taken from reference TRBV29-1 and TRBJ1-4, is SAVISQKPSRDICQRGTSLTIQCQVDSQVTMMFWYRQQPGQSLTLIATANQGSEATYESGFVIDKFPISRPNLTFSTLTVSNMSPEDSSIYLCSVRPGEKLFFGSGTQLSVL.

In its sample, this clonotype was seen once. This chain uses TRBV20-1 with TRBJ2-3; no definite D call. V was pared by 5 bases and J by 3 bases, with 12 bases between. The CDR3 is 13 residues long. CDR1 is DFQATT, CDR2 SNEGSKA, per germline (reference sequence). This CDR3 reads CSAERSLTDTQYF. The CDR3 coding sequence is TGCAGTGCTGAAAGGTCCTTAACAGATACGCAGTATTTT.

This clonotype appeared a few times. The gene calls are TRBV4-1 and TRBJ2-5; tentatively, D is TRBD1 or TRBD2 (5 bases each). Germline V gene data show CDR1 as MGHRA and CDR2 as YSYEKL. The CDR3 contains 14 residues. The V and J ends lost 3 bases and 10 bases respectively, with 18 bases between them. This CDR3 is CASSQPLGVRDQYF. DNA for the CDR3: TGCGCCAGCAGCCAGCCTCTGGGGGTCCGGGACCAGTACTTC.

The genes are TRBV4-2 and TRBJ2-2; 10 bases agree with TRBD2. There are 17 residues in the CDR3. V lost 1 base, J lost 8 bases, and 10 bases stayed unmatched. Germline CDR1 LGHNA, CDR2 YNFKEQ. CDR3 region: CASSQASLAGEPGELFF. In nucleotides, the CDR3 is TGTGCCAGCAGCCAAGCGAGTCTAGCGGGAGAACCTGGGGAGCTGTTTTTT.

This clonotype was seen a few times. V gene TRBV9 combines with J gene TRBJ1-3; no clear D. The CDR3 covers 15 residues. V was pared by 4 bases and J by 0 bases, with 11 bases between. Looked up from germline, CDR1 is SGDLS and CDR2 is YYNGEE. The CDR3 DNA reads TGTGCCAGCAGCCGGGAGGTCAGCTCTGGAAACACCATATATTTT. Its protein product is CASSREVSSGNTIYF.

The genes are TRBV3-1 and TRBJ1-5; unclear D gene. Germline V gene data show CDR1 as LGHDT and CDR2 as YNNKEL (reference sequence). V was clipped by 1 base and J by 6 bases, with 10 bases between them. The CDR3 is 14 residues long. The CDR3 reads CASSQGTLGQPQHF. The CDR3 DNA follows: TGTGCCAGCAGCCAAGGGACCTTAGGTCAGCCCCAGCATTTT.

This clonotype came up a few times. The chain has TRBV28 and TRBJ1-5, with 9 positions matching TRBD1. Germline CDR1 is MDHEN and CDR2 is SYDVKM. CDR3 size: 17 residues. The ends lost 6 bases at V and 3 bases at J; junction bases unmatched: 12. CDR3 nucleotide sequence: TGTGCCAGCAGGAAGATCGGGACAGGGAGGTTCAATCAGCCCCAGCATTTT. The encoded protein is CASRKIGTGRFNQPQHF.

The rearrangement joins TRBV18 to TRBJ2-1; 10 bases match TRBD2. This CDR3 has 15 amino acids. V was pared by 8 bases and J by 4 bases, with 8 bases of the junction left unmatched. Germline CDR1 KGHSH, CDR2 LQKENI. The CDR3 is CASSPTSGLYNEQFF. In DNA form, the CDR3 reads TGTGCCAGCAGCCCGACTAGCGGGCTGTACAATGAGCAGTTCTTC.

This clonotype has more than one count but fewer than ten. This rearrangement joins TRBV12-3 or TRBV12-4 to TRBJ2-7, with TRBD1 identical over 7 bases. This CDR3 spans 14 amino acids. V dropped 6 bases and J dropped 5; count of bases not matched to a gene: 10. This CDR3 is CASSPDRVPHEQYF. DNA of the CDR3: TGTGCCAGCAGCCCTGACAGGGTCCCCCACGAGCAGTACTTC.

The gene calls are TRBV12-3 or TRBV12-4 and TRBJ2-1; 11 positions match TRBD2. The CDR3 covers 14 residues. The V and J ends lost 6 bases and 4 bases, in that order; junction bases with no gene match: 2. The chain's CDR3 is CASRIAGGYNEQFF. The CDR3 coding sequence is TGTGCCAGCAGGATAGCGGGAGGGTACAATGAGCAGTTCTTC.

This chain joins TRBV4-1 and TRBJ2-3, with 7 bases matching TRBD2. Germline CDR1 and CDR2: MGHRA and YSYEKL. CDR3 length: 16 residues. V lost 0 bases, J lost 10 bases, and 13 bases stayed unmatched. Here the CDR3 reads CASSQDGGLEADPQYF. CDR3 nucleotides: TGCGCCAGCAGCCAAGATGGTGGACTAGAAGCCGATCCGCAGTATTTT.

J is TRBJ2-7 and V is TRBV10-3; 7 bases are a match to TRBD2. CDR1 is ENHRY and CDR2 is SYGVKD in the germline V gene. Trimming at V came to 0 bases and at J to 2 bases, leaving 7 bases not matched to a gene. This CDR3 has 16 residues. CDR3 in DNA: TGTGCCATCAGTGAGTCGGGCCTTGCGGGGGCCTACGAGCAGTACTTC. It codes for CAISESGLAGAYEQYF.

This clonotype showed up just a few times. This sequence joins TRBV7-2 and TRBJ2-5; weak D call: TRBD1 (5 bases). The CDR3 totals 13 residues. CDR1 is SGHTA, CDR2 FQGNSA, per germline. V lost 2 bases and J 9 bases, leaving 13 bases between the germline ends. For the CDR3, the DNA is TGTGCCAGCAGCTTACAGGGTTCGACATCCCAGTACTTC. Its protein product is CASSLQGSTSQYF.

The CDR3 sequence is CSARDPRGNTEAFF. As DNA, the CDR3 is TGCAGCGCCCGCGACCCCAGAGGGAACACTGAAGCTTTCTTT. The rearrangement links TRBV20-1 to TRBJ1-1; D is unclear. Germline V CDR1 and CDR2: DFQATT, SNEGSKA (reference sequence). This CDR3 contains 14 residues.

Only a few counts were recorded for this clonotype. The rearrangement links TRBV10-2 to TRBJ1-1; D not resolved. This CDR3 spans 14 amino acids. Trimming pared 7 bases from V and 3 bases from J, leaving 15 bases between. Germline-derived CDR1 and CDR2 are WSHSY and SAAADI. CDR3 sequence reads: CASTRTRGDTEAFF. The CDR3 coding sequence is TGCGCCAGCACCCGAACGCGTGGGGACACTGAAGCTTTCTTT.

This clonotype has a handful of counts. The V gene is TRBV12-3 or TRBV12-4, the J gene TRBJ2-5; possible D gene TRBD2, 6 bases. V dropped 7 bases and J dropped 0 bases, with 9 bases sitting between them. This CDR3 region has 13 residues. The CDR3 DNA sequence: TGTGCCAGCATCGCGGGGCACCAAGAGACCCAGTACTTC. Its translation is CASIAGHQETQYF.

This clonotype was detected only a few times. The V and J genes are TRBV7-9 and TRBJ2-7, with 13 bases that match TRBD2. J gave up 5 bases and V 4 bases, and 5 bases lay outside the gene matches. Germline lookup yields CDR1 SEHNR and CDR2 FQNEAQ (reference sequence). The CDR3 extends over 15 amino acids. As DNA, the CDR3 is TGTGCCAGCAGCTCGGGACTAGCGGGACTCGACGAGCAGTACTTC. Translating it yields CASSSGLAGLDEQYF.

This sequence joins TRBV12-3 or TRBV12-4 and TRBJ1-1; no firm D call. The CDR3 consists of 12 residues. Trimming stripped 6 bases from V and 8 bases from J, with 13 bases between. CDR3 region: CASRTTSREAFF. CDR3 DNA sequence: TGTGCCAGCAGGACGACAAGCCGAGAAGCTTTCTTT.

This chain uses TRBV27 with TRBJ2-1; D ambiguous. The CDR3 runs 15 residues. The V gene lost 6 bases and the J gene lost 3 bases, with 15 bases spanning the gap. Germline CDR1 is MNHEY and CDR2 is SMNVEV (reference sequence). The CDR3 nucleotides are TGTGCCAGCAGCCCCGACTTTTTACTCTACAATGAGCAGTTCTTC. Amino acids: CASSPDFLLYNEQFF.

This clonotype was counted only a few times. The CDR3, as DNA: TGTGCCAGCCCCTCAAAGCCAAGCTCCTACGAGCAGTACTTC. This encodes CASPSKPSSYEQYF. The rearrangement links TRBV6-1 to TRBJ2-7; no clear D gene. The CDR3 runs 14 residues. Germline V gene sequence: CDR1 MNHNS, CDR2 SASEGT. V gave up 8 bases and J gave up 0 bases, with 14 bases separating them.

This clonotype appeared a few times. The chain uses TRBV12-3 or TRBV12-4 and TRBJ2-4, with TRBD2 matching over 13 bases. The V gene end was trimmed by 3 bases and the J gene end by 7 bases; junction bases not matched to a gene: 3. The CDR3 extends over 15 amino acids. The CDR3 DNA follows: TGTGCCAGCAGTTTCAAACTAGCGGGAGGGAACATTCAGTACTTC. As protein: CASSFKLAGGNIQYF.